In its sample, the clone carrying this TCR beta chain was seen a few times. The antigen is not known. Germline CDR1 MNHNS, CDR2 SASEGT. V lost 6 bases to trimming and J lost 6 bases, with 17 bases between them. The CDR3 is 15 amino acids. The data stem from a study of CD8 T cells in ankylosing spondylitis. Points from the study as a whole: In ankylosing spondylitis patients, matched synovial fluid reportedly showed significant enrichment of disease-linked clones. Blood from ankylosing spondylitis patients appeared to carry a characteristic eight-variant TCR beta motif.

Making use of molecular barcodes, quantitative 5'-RACE generated TCR beta libraries. TCRdb fed the 5' RACE reads into MiXCR, producing one record per CDR3 protein. The sample consists of more than 300,000 distinct CDR3 sequences, roughly 8% of them appearing once. J is TRBJ2-2 and V is TRBV6-1, with D tentatively TRBD2 (5 bases). Sequencing used blood, either unsorted or a sorted T cell fraction (not recorded which). This receptor was taken from a male donor with ankylosing spondylitis. The DNA of the CDR3 is TGTGCCAGCAGGAGGGATGCCTCGGGCGCCGGGGAGCTGTTTTTT. Its protein is CASRRDASGAGELFF.